This T cell receptor (beta chain) was recorded in a study of shared clonotypes between healthy human individuals. Across the study: Per-donor plates numbered three CD4 naive, three CD4 memory, two CD8 naive and one CD8 memory.

V dropped 1 base and J dropped 4 bases, with 16 bases sitting between them. Germline V gene lookup returns CDR1 SGHDN and CDR2 FVKESK. This CDR3 contains 16 residues. Profiling relied on immunoSEQ multiplex PCR, and the TCRdb table lists in-frame clones only, not all of them. The sample includes 700,000 or so clones, more than 70% seen only once; the top ten take under 2%. V usage is TRBV14 and J usage is TRBJ1-1, with D maybe TRBD1 (6 bases). The sample taken for sequencing was memory CD4+ T cells sorted from blood. Subset here: CD45RA-negative fraction. This sequence was found in a woman in her twenties or thirties in good health. CDR3 nucleotides: TGTGCCAGCAGCCAAGTGGCCAGACGGGGGCTCACTGAAGCTTTCTTT. Its protein is CASSQVARRGLTEAFF.